This passage covers 31 T cell receptor beta chains from one sample sequenced in a study of T-cell reconstitution after alpha-beta-depleted transplantation in children. Using unique molecular identifiers, the investigators prepared the TCRbeta library. TCRdb re-analysed the PCR reads in MiXCR, keeping a single row per CDR3 protein. The table shows hundreds of thousands of distinct CDR3 sequences, with over 10% occurring only once. This specimen was PBMCs, taken before TCRalphabeta/CD19-depleted stem cell transplant. These receptor sequences come from a girl aged 2 to 9 with congenital amegakaryocytic thrombocytopenia, due to receive a stem cell transplant.

The sample holds a few counts of this clonotype. Relative to the germline gene, one junction end is altered; a read error may explain this. The V gene is TRBV9, the J gene TRBJ2-4, with D possibly being TRBD2 (5 bases). Germline loops: CDR1 SGDLS, CDR2 YYNGEE. CDR3 length: 14 residues. The chain's CDR3 is CASSVEGAKNIQYF. The CDR3 nucleotides read TGTGCCAGTAGCGTAGAAGGGGCCAAAAACATTCAGTACTTC. The variable domain in full, with the rest retrieved from reference TRBV9 and TRBJ2-4, is DSGVTQTPKHLITATGQRVTLRCSPRSGDLSVYWYQQSLDQGLQFLIQYYNGEERAKGNILERFSAQQFPDLHSELNLSSLELGDSALYFCASSVEGAKNIQYFGAGTRLSVL.

This clonotype was counted between two and nine times. J is TRBJ2-5 and V is TRBV7-2, with TRBD2 matching 13 bases. The ends lost 5 bases at V and 1 base at J; junction bases unmatched: 4. This CDR3 is 16 amino acids long. The germline gives CDR1 SGHTA, CDR2 FQGNSA. CDR3 protein: CASSPTSGRPQETQYF. As DNA, the CDR3 is TGTGCCAGCAGCCCGACTAGCGGGAGGCCCCAAGAGACCCAGTACTTC.

The rearrangement links TRBV20-1 to TRBJ2-3; 8 nucleotides align to TRBD2. The trim removed 2 bases at V and 6 bases at J, leaving 13 bases unmatched. The CDR3 totals 16 residues. Looked up from germline, CDR1 is DFQATT and CDR2 is SNEGSKA (reference sequence). CDR3 loop: CSARNRVAGPRDTQYF. CDR3 nucleotide sequence: TGCAGTGCTAGAAATAGGGTAGCGGGGCCTCGGGATACGCAGTATTTT.

This clonotype was found many times. The chain links TRBV6-9 to TRBJ2-1, with TRBD1 identical over 8 bases. The CDR3 spans 14 residues. Germline lookup yields CDR1 MNHGY and CDR2 SVAAGI. V gave up 1 base and J gave up 6 bases; unmatched junction bases: 2. CDR3 sequence (DNA): TGTGCCAGCAGTTATTTGGGACAGGTCAATGAGCAGTTCTTC. Translated: CASSYLGQVNEQFF.

The table lists this clonotype with a few counts. For the CDR3, the DNA is TGTGCCAGCAGGAAGGGCAGGCGGAACACCGGGGAGCTGTTTTTT. Translating it yields CASRKGRRNTGELFF. The chain recombines TRBV27 with TRBJ2-2, with D uncertain. CDR1 is MNHEY and CDR2 is SMNVEV in the germline V gene (reference sequence). CDR3 length: 15 residues. The ends were cut back, 6 bases at V and 1 base at J, with 12 bases in the middle.

This clonotype showed up many times. This chain joins TRBV29-1 and TRBJ2-7; TRBD2 aligns across 8 bases. This CDR3 is 15 amino acids long. The J segment lost 0 bases and the V segment lost 6 bases, leaving 10 bases of the junction unmatched. Germline CDR1 is SQVTM and CDR2 is ANQGSEA. The DNA for the CDR3 is TGCAGCGTAGGTTCTAGCGGGCTGAGCTCCTACGAGCAGTACTTC. Translated: CSVGSSGLSSYEQYF.

V and J are TRBV12-3 or TRBV12-4 and TRBJ2-2, with 12 bases identical to TRBD1. CDR3 length: 19 amino acids. V lost 4 bases, J lost 4 bases, and 13 bases stayed unmatched. This chain's CDR3 is CASSSGDRGRGRGTGELFF. The CDR3 bases are TGTGCCAGCAGTTCGGGGGACAGGGGGCGTGGGCGAGGCACCGGGGAGCTGTTTTTT.

Many counts were recorded for this clonotype. The V gene is TRBV5-1, the J gene TRBJ2-3; D gene ambiguous. Germline loops: CDR1 SGHRS, CDR2 YFSETQ. Trimming removed 5 bases from V and 1 base from J, with 8 bases in between. The CDR3 loop spans 13 amino acids. The CDR3 bases are TGCGCCAGCAGTTCGTCAGGCACAGATACGCAGTATTTT. This sequence encodes CASSSSGTDTQYF.

The chain combines TRBV7-3 with TRBJ2-1; D unclear. V was pared by 5 bases and J by 0 bases, with 11 bases between. The V gene's germline CDR1 is SGHTA and CDR2 FQGTGA. CDR3 size: 15 residues. The chain's CDR3 is CASSTHPDSYNEQFF. The CDR3 DNA reads TGTGCCAGCAGCACCCACCCCGACTCCTACAATGAGCAGTTCTTC.

The chain is built from TRBV9 and TRBJ2-1, with 11 positions matching TRBD1. Looked up from germline, CDR1 is SGDLS and CDR2 is YYNGEE. The CDR3 contains 14 residues. Trimming at V came to 6 bases and at J to 8 bases, leaving 7 bases not matched to a gene. The CDR3, as DNA: TGTGCCAGCAACGGACAGGGGGCAACCGATGAGCAGTTCTTC. Protein sequence: CASNGQGATDEQFF.

This clonotype appeared a few times. The gene calls are TRBV5-1 and TRBJ2-1, with TRBD2 matching over 7 bases. CDR3 length equals 14 residues. V lost 7 bases, J lost 5 bases, and 9 bases stayed unmatched. CDR1 and CDR2 (germline): SGHRS, YFSETQ. CDR3 sequence (DNA): TGCGCCAGCGGGAGGGGTGAGTGGCACAATGAGCAGTTCTTC. It translates to CASGRGEWHNEQFF. Full variable domain (remainder filled in from reference TRBV5-1 and TRBJ2-1): KAGVTQTPRYLIKTRGQQVTLSCSPISGHRSVSWYQQTPGQGLQFLFEYFSETQRNKGNFPGRFSGRQFSNSRSEMNVSTLELGDSALYLCASGRGEWHNEQFFGPGTRLTVL.

This clonotype was seen ten or more times. This rearrangement joins TRBV7-9 to TRBJ1-2; no definite D call. V lost 1 base and J 7 bases, leaving 4 bases between the germline ends. This CDR3 comprises 11 residues. Germline assignment: CDR1 SEHNR and CDR2 FQNEAQ (reference sequence). CDR3 bases: TGTGCCAGCAGCTTAGTGTCTGGCTACACCTTC. Translation: CASSLVSGYTF.

A few counts support this clonotype. This chain joins TRBV5-1 and TRBJ2-1; the D gene is possibly TRBD2 (6 bases). From germline, CDR1 is SGHRS and CDR2 YFSETQ. The CDR3 is made up of 17 amino acids. V lost 0 bases, J lost 6 bases, and 19 bases lay in between. The CDR3 sequence is CASSLASRGIGVNEQFF. In DNA, the CDR3 is TGCGCCAGCAGCTTGGCCTCTCGCGGGATAGGGGTCAATGAGCAGTTCTTC.

This clonotype was seen a handful of times. The rearrangement joins TRBV12-3 or TRBV12-4 to TRBJ2-7; D is unclear. The CDR3 length is 12 residues. V lost 6 bases, J lost 1 base, and 7 bases lay in between. The CDR3 loop is CASSSWSYEQYF. CDR3 DNA: TGTGCCAGCAGCTCCTGGTCCTACGAGCAGTACTTC.

The CDR3 reads CSVVTSGRYNEQFF. CDR3 nucleotides: TGCAGCGTCGTGACTAGCGGGAGATATAATGAGCAGTTCTTC. The rearrangement uses TRBV29-1 and TRBJ2-1; 12 bases fit TRBD2. The CDR3 consists of 14 residues. The V gene end was trimmed by 6 bases and the J gene end by 7 bases; junction bases not matched to a gene: 7. CDR1 is SQVTM, CDR2 ANQGSEA, per germline.

V usage is TRBV30 and J usage is TRBJ2-3; 8 nucleotides line up with TRBD2. Germline V lookup: CDR1 GTSNPN, CDR2 SVGIG (reference sequence). The CDR3 has 15 amino acids. The V and J ends lost 1 base and 4 bases, in that order; junction bases with no gene match: 7. In DNA form, the CDR3 reads TGTGCCTGGAGTGGCCCAGCGGGAGATGCAGATACGCAGTATTTT. It codes for CAWSGPAGDADTQYF.

This clonotype was observed a handful of times. J is TRBJ2-1 and V is TRBV5-1; 10 bases align to TRBD1. The CDR3 is 16 amino acids. Looked up from germline, CDR1 is SGHRS and CDR2 is YFSETQ. Trimming removed 0 bases from V and 5 bases from J; junction bases left unmatched: 5. CDR3 loop: CASSLAGQGGNNEQFF. CDR3 coding DNA: TGCGCCAGCAGCTTGGCTGGACAGGGGGGAAACAATGAGCAGTTCTTC.

This clonotype was seen more than once but under ten times. The rearrangement joins TRBV9 to TRBJ2-1, with 7 bases matching TRBD2. CDR3 length: 14 amino acids. In germline, CDR1 is SGDLS, CDR2 YYNGEE. Losses at the gene ends were 4 bases for V and 7 bases for J; bases not matched to a gene: 8. The CDR3 here is CASSPPGGGNEQFF. CDR3 coding DNA: TGTGCCAGCAGCCCCCCTGGGGGAGGGAATGAGCAGTTCTTC.

CDR3 sequence: CASREGEGQPQHF. The CDR3 DNA reads as TGTGCCAGCAGGGAGGGCGAAGGTCAGCCCCAGCATTTT. This chain connects TRBV12-3 or TRBV12-4 to TRBJ1-5; D remains unclear. Between the trimmed V and J ends, which lost 6 bases and 6 bases, there was a span of 12 bases. The CDR3 has 13 amino acids.

This clonotype has a handful of counts. The chain joins TRBV19 to TRBJ1-5; D is unresolved. CDR1 is LNHDA, CDR2 SQIVND, per germline (reference sequence). V shed 2 bases and J shed 1 base, with 6 bases lying between them. The CDR3 contains 14 residues. Written as DNA, the CDR3 is TGTGCCAGTAGTATATTGCGCAGCAATCAGCCCCAGCATTTT. Amino acid sequence: CASSILRSNQPQHF.

This clonotype was seen a few times. The chain is built from TRBV6-6 and TRBJ2-7, with TRBD1 identical over 9 bases. Germline loops: CDR1 MNHNY, CDR2 SVGAGI (reference sequence). The CDR3 contains 11 residues. V shed 5 bases, J shed 12 bases, and the junction held 5 bases outside the gene matches. CDR3 DNA sequence: TGTGCCAGCAGTACAGGGGGCCTGGGGTACTTC. As protein: CASSTGGLGYF.

The rearrangement joins TRBV5-5 to TRBJ2-2; the D is unclear. The CDR3 spans 15 residues. Germline loops: CDR1 SGHKS, CDR2 YYEKEE (reference sequence). V was pared by 4 bases and J by 0 bases, with 10 bases between. This CDR3 reads CASSRTQANTGELFF. CDR3 nucleotide sequence: TGTGCCAGCAGCCGGACCCAAGCGAACACCGGGGAGCTGTTTTTT.

The V and J genes are TRBV19 and TRBJ2-1; D unresolved. V lost 3 bases, J lost 3 bases, and 21 bases lay in between. CDR3 length equals 18 residues. Germline V gene lookup returns CDR1 LNHDA and CDR2 SQIVND (reference sequence). The CDR3, as DNA: TGTGCCAGTAGTATTCAGGACCGCCCGTCATTCTTCTACAATGAGCAGTTCTTC. Translating gives CASSIQDRPSFFYNEQFF.

Concerning this clonotype: Since a much larger clone is just one base distant, this may be a read error. The chain uses TRBV29-1 and TRBJ2-2; D gene uncertain. CDR3 length equals 12 residues. From germline, CDR1 is SQVTM and CDR2 ANQGSEA. The CDR3 sequence: CTAFLDTGELFF. The CDR3 nucleotides read TGCACCGCCTTCCTAGACACCGGGGAGCTGTTTTTT.

The V and J genes are TRBV19 and TRBJ2-5; 8 positions match TRBD1. V shed 5 bases and J 5 bases; nucleotides not matched to a gene: 10. Germline CDR1 reads LNHDA; CDR2 reads SQIVND (reference sequence). The CDR3 is made up of 15 amino acids. The CDR3: CASSVPGQARETQYF. The CDR3 DNA sequence: TGTGCCAGTAGTGTACCGGGACAGGCGCGGGAGACCCAGTACTTC.

This clonotype was found many times. The chain joins TRBV20-1 to TRBJ2-5; 10 bases line up with TRBD2. There are 15 residues in the CDR3. J gave up 2 bases and V 5 bases, and 8 bases lay outside the gene matches. From germline, CDR1 is DFQATT and CDR2 SNEGSKA (reference sequence). This chain's CDR3 is CSAGPWTSGQETQYF. CDR3 sequence (DNA): TGCAGTGCTGGCCCCTGGACTAGCGGTCAAGAGACCCAGTACTTC.

Ten or more counts support this clonotype. This chain links TRBV20-1 with TRBJ1-1; 8 positions agree with TRBD1. Germline lookup yields CDR1 DFQATT and CDR2 SNEGSKA (reference sequence). The CDR3 has 13 residues. V was pared by 6 bases and J by 1 base, with 4 bases of the junction left unmatched. The CDR3 reads CSAKDRANTEAFF. The CDR3 bases are TGCAGTGCCAAGGACAGGGCGAACACTGAAGCTTTCTTT.

Concerning this clonotype itself: This may be a read error, as it is one base from a much larger clone. The gene calls are TRBV11-2 and TRBJ2-3; weak D call: TRBD2 (6 bases). This CDR3 region has 16 residues. Trimming took off 1 base at V and 5 bases at J, with 16 bases between the two ends. From germline, CDR1 is SGHAT and CDR2 FQNNGV. CDR3 amino acids: CASSLGLPGVIDTQYF. For the CDR3, the DNA is TGTGCCAGCAGCTTAGGACTACCGGGAGTCATAGATACGCAGTATTTT.

There are many counts of this clonotype. The gene calls are TRBV18 and TRBJ2-7; either TRBD1 or TRBD2 may supply D (5 bases each). The V and J ends lost 3 bases and 3 bases respectively, with 15 bases between them. The length of the CDR3 is 15 residues. Germline loops: CDR1 KGHSH, CDR2 LQKENI. The CDR3 here is CASSPGTVRYYEQYF. The CDR3 DNA sequence: TGTGCCAGCTCACCCGGGACCGTCCGTTACTACGAGCAGTACTTC.

The chain carries TRBV13 and TRBJ2-2; 12 nucleotides align to TRBD1. CDR1 is PRHDT and CDR2 is FYEKMQ in the germline V gene (reference sequence). There are 17 residues in the CDR3. J gave up 3 bases and V 5 bases, and 7 bases lay outside the gene matches. CDR3 coding DNA: TGTGCCAGCAGCCGACTCGGGACAGGGGGCCACACCGGGGAGCTGTTTTTT. Protein sequence: CASSRLGTGGHTGELFF.

V and J are TRBV28 and TRBJ2-3, with 7 bases aligning to TRBD1. Unmatched junction bases numbered 22, after V lost 11 bases and J lost 2 bases. Germline CDR1 MDHEN, CDR2 SYDVKM. The CDR3 covers 18 residues. The CDR3 here is CARCSYNDRVTSTDTQYF. The CDR3 region has the DNA TGTGCCCGCTGCTCATACAACGACAGGGTGACTTCCACAGATACGCAGTATTTT.